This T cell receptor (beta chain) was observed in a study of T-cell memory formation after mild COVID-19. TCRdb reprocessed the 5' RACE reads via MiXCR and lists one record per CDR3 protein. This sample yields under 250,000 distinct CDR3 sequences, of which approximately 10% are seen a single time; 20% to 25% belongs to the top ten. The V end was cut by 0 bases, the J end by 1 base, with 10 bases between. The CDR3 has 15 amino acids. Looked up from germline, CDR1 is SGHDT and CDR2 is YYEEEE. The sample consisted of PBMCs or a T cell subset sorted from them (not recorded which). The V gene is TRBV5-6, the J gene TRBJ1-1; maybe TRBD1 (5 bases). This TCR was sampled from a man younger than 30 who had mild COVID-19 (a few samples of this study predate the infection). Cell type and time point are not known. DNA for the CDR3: TGTGCCAGCAGCTTGGTTTGGGGCCCGAACACTGAAGCTTTCTTT. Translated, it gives CASSLVWGPNTEAFF.